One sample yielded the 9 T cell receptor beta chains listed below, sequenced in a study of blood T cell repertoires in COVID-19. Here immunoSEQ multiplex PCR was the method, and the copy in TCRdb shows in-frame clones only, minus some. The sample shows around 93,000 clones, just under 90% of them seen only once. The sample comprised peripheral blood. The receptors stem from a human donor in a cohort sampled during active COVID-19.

The CDR3 region has the DNA TGTGCCAGCAGCTTCTCCGGCTCCTACGAGCAGTACTTC. Its protein product is CASSFSGSYEQYF. V usage is TRBV5-6 and J usage is TRBJ2-7; D not certain. V lost 2 bases to trimming and J lost 0 bases, with 6 bases between them. Germline assignment: CDR1 SGHDT and CDR2 YYEEEE. The CDR3 length is 13 residues. Combining the CDR3 with reference TRBV5-6 and TRBJ2-7 gives the whole variable domain DAGVTQSPTHLIKTRGQQVTLRCSPKSGHDTVSWYQQALGQGPQFIFQYYEEEERQRGNFPDRFSGHQFPNYSSELNVNALLLGDSALYLCASSFSGSYEQYFGPGTRLTVT.

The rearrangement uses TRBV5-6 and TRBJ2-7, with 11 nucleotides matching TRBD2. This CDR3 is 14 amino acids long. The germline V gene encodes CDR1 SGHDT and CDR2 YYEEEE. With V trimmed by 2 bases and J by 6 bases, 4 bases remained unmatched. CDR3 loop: CASSFSGGAGEQYF. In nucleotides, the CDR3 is TGTGCCAGCAGCTTTAGCGGGGGGGCTGGCGAGCAGTACTTC.

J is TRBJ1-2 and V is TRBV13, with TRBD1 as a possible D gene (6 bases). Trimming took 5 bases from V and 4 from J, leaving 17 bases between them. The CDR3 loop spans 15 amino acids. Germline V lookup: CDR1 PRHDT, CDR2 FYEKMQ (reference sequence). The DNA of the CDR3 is TGTGCCAGCAGCCGGGGGGCAGGGGAATTCTATGGCTACACCTTC. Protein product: CASSRGAGEFYGYTF.

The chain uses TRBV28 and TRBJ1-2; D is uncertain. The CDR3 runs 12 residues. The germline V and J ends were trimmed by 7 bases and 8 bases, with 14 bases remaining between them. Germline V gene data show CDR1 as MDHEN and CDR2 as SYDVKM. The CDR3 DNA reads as TGTGCCAGCACCCGGGCCCCGGGGGGCTACACCTTC. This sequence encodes CASTRAPGGYTF.

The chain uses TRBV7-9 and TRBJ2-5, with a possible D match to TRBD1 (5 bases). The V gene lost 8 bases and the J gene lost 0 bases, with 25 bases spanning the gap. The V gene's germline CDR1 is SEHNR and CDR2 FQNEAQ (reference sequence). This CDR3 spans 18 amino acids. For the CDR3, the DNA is TGTGCCAGCTCGCGAGACAGACAATCTAGTAATTACCAAGAGACCCAGTACTTC. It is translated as CASSRDRQSSNYQETQYF.

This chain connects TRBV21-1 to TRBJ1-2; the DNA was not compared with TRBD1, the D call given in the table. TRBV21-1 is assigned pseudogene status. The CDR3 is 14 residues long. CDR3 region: CASPARDRGLGYTF. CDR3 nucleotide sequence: TGTGCCAGCCCTGCCCGGGACAGGGGGCTCGGCTACACCTTC.

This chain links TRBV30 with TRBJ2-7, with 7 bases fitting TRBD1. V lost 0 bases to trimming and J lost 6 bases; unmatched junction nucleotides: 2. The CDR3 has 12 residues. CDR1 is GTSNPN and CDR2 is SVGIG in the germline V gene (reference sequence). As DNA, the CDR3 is TGTGCCTGGAGTGTAGGGGGCAGCGAGCAGTACTTC. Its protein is CAWSVGGSEQYF.

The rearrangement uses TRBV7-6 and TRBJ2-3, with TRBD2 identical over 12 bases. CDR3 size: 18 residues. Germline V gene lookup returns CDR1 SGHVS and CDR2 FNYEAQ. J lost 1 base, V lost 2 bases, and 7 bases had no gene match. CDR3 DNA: TGTGCCAGCAGCTTAAGGCCTAGCGGGGGGGCGGGCACAGATACGCAGTATTTT. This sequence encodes CASSLRPSGGAGTDTQYF.

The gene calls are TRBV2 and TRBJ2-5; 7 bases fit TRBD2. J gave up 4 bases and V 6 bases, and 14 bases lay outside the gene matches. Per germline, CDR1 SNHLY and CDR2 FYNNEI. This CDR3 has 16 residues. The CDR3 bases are TGTGCCAGCAGAGTGCGGGGGATGGTGGGACCAGAGACCCAGTACTTC. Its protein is CASRVRGMVGPETQYF.